A selection of T cell receptor beta chains follows, all from one sample in a study of CD4 T cells in relation to SARS-CoV-2 and coronaviruses. Data came from immunoSEQ multiplex PCR; TCRdb stores just in-frame clones and leaves some out. The sample lists about 36,000 clones; around 77% were seen once. No antigen has been assigned to these receptors. The source material was memory CD4+ T cells from PBMCs, cultured in vitro. The receptors derive from an adult with COVID-19. The CDR3 runs from the conserved cysteine through the conserved F or W. The D gene is left open where the match is weak. Not all rows give a size; the values are once, few, many and, for expanded clones, a class.

v_gene	j_gene	d_gene	len	abundance	CDR3aa	CDR3nt
TRBV3-1/TRBV3-2	TRBJ1-1	-	14	-	CASSPADSNTEAFF	TGTGCCAGCAGCCCTGCCGACAGTAACACTGAAGCTTTCTTT
TRBV27	TRBJ2-3	-	14	once	CASSSDREADTQYF	TGTGCCAGCAGTTCAGATCGCGAGGCAGATACGCAGTATTTT
TRBV7-2	TRBJ2-3	-	15	few	CASSRQTGNPDTQYF	TGTGCCAGCAGCCGCCAAACAGGGAATCCAGATACGCAGTATTTT
TRBV2	TRBJ1-2	-	13	-	CASSADGNYGYTF	TGTGCCAGCAGCGCAGATGGGAACTATGGCTACACCTTC
TRBV7-2	TRBJ2-1	-	16	-	CASSLDIGEPRDEQFF	TGTGCCAGCAGCTTAGACATCGGCGAACCTCGGGATGAGCAGTTCTTC
TRBV24-1	TRBJ2-1	TRBD2	16	few	CATSDRKSSGRYNSFF	TGTGCCACCAGTGATCGAAAATCTAGCGGGAGGTACAACTCTTTCTTC
TRBV5-6	TRBJ2-4	TRBD1	16	few	CASSLTGGFQGNIQYF	TGTGCCAGCAGCCTTACAGGGGGCTTCCAGGGAAACATTCAGTACTTC
TRBV7-9	TRBJ2-3	TRBD1	14	-	CASSTGGSTDTQYF	TGTGCCAGCAGCACAGGGGGGAGCACAGATACGCAGTATTTT
TRBV20-1	TRBJ2-5	-	11	-	CSALGEETQYF	TGCAGTGCCCTCGGCGAAGAGACCCAGTACTTC
TRBV2	TRBJ2-1	-	14	-	CASHEGSSYNEQFF	TGTGCCAGCCACGAGGGCTCGTCCTACAATGAGCAGTTCTTC
TRBV7-9	TRBJ2-3	TRBD1	14	-	CASSSGQARDTQYF	TGTGCCAGCAGCTCGGGACAGGCTCGGGATACGCAGTATTTT
TRBV11-2	TRBJ1-1	-	13	-	CASSLSLNTEAFF	TGTGCCAGCAGCCTCAGCCTGAACACTGAAGCTTTCTTT
TRBV18	TRBJ2-2	TRBD1	16	-	CASSPGQGSSTGELFF	TGTGCCAGCTCACCAGGACAGGGGTCGAGCACCGGGGAGCTGTTTTTT
TRBV13	TRBJ2-1	-	15	-	CASSFGVNSYNEQFF	TGTGCCAGCAGCTTCGGGGTAAACTCCTACAATGAGCAGTTCTTC
TRBV13	TRBJ2-3	-	12	-	CASSGNRGTQYF	TGTGCCAGCAGCGGTAATAGGGGTACGCAGTATTTT
TRBV5-4	TRBJ2-7	-	13	-	CASSPDPGFEQYF	TGTGCCAGCAGCCCTGATCCGGGGTTCGAGCAGTACTTC